This entry lists 24 T cell receptor beta chains sequenced from one sample in a study of immune evolution from preneoplasia to lung adenocarcinoma. The data were produced by immunoSEQ multiplex PCR, yet TCRdb's version contains in-frame clones alone and is incomplete. The sample contains under 8,500 clones, about four fifths of which appear only once. Input material: FFPE invasive lung adenocarcinoma tissue. The receptors derive from a person between 50 and 60 years old with lung adenocarcinoma.

The rearrangement uses TRBV28 and TRBJ1-1; 9 bases are a match to TRBD1. Per germline, CDR1 MDHEN and CDR2 SYDVKM. With V trimmed by 3 bases and J by 2 bases, 7 bases remained unmatched. There are 16 residues in the CDR3. The CDR3 loop reads CASSFKGQGPNTEAFF. The CDR3 coding sequence is TGTGCCAGCAGTTTTAAAGGACAGGGGCCTAACACTGAAGCTTTCTTT.

The chain uses TRBV30 and TRBJ1-3; D not certain. Per the germline V gene, CDR1 is GTSNPN and CDR2 is SVGIG (reference sequence). V was trimmed by 5 bases and J by 0 bases, leaving 14 bases between them. CDR3 length: 15 residues. The CDR3 spells CAWGPGLTSGNTIYF. In DNA form, the CDR3 reads TGTGCCTGGGGGCCCGGGCTCACCTCTGGAAACACCATATATTTT.

This clone showed up just a few times. The rearrangement joins TRBV6-6 to TRBJ1-2; D unresolved. V shed 0 bases and J shed 3 bases, with 8 bases lying between them. This CDR3 has 14 residues. From germline, CDR1 is MNHNY and CDR2 SVGAGI (reference sequence). The CDR3 region has the DNA TGTGCCAGCAGTTACTCGGAGGCCTACTATGGCTACACCTTC. Translation: CASSYSEAYYGYTF.

The CDR3: CASTLGRAHSYEQYF. Written as DNA, the CDR3 is TGTGCCAGCACTCTGGGGAGAGCCCACTCCTACGAGCAGTACTTC. The gene calls are TRBV5-5 and TRBJ2-7; possibly TRBD2 for D (5 bases). The germline V gene has CDR1 SGHKS and CDR2 YYEKEE (reference sequence). The CDR3 contains 15 residues. V lost 6 bases to trimming and J lost 0 bases, with 16 bases between them.

This clone was seen a single time. The chain combines TRBV4-1 with TRBJ1-3; D is perhaps TRBD1 (6 bases). Germline CDR1 MGHRA, CDR2 YSYEKL. The CDR3 contains 17 residues. The V end lost 3 bases, the J end lost 0 bases, and 15 bases lay between the germline ends. This chain's CDR3 is CASSQRIQGRSGNTIYF. DNA of the CDR3: TGCGCCAGCAGCCAGAGGATACAGGGCCGCTCTGGAAACACCATATATTTT.

The chain links TRBV27 to TRBJ2-1; TRBD2 agrees at 12 bases. Losses at the gene ends were 7 bases for V and 8 bases for J; bases not matched to a gene: 9. This CDR3 is 15 amino acids long. The germline V gene encodes CDR1 MNHEY and CDR2 SMNVEV (reference sequence). The CDR3 DNA reads TGTGCCAGCACCTCGGCTAGCGGGAGGGAGCATGAGCAGTTCTTC. Translation: CASTSASGREHEQFF.

The chain links TRBV27 to TRBJ2-3; 7 bases align to TRBD2. Losses at the gene ends were 0 bases for V and 1 base for J; bases not matched to a gene: 10. Per the germline V gene, CDR1 is MNHEY and CDR2 is SMNVEV (reference sequence). This CDR3 contains 18 residues. For the CDR3, the DNA is TGTGCCAGCAGTTTATCGTGGGGGGGAGGGCGGGGCACAGATACGCAGTATTTT. It codes for CASSLSWGGGRGTDTQYF.

This clone came up a few times. The chain recombines TRBV7-8 with TRBJ1-4, with D tentatively TRBD1 (5 bases). CDR3 length equals 15 residues. Looked up from germline, CDR1 is SGHVS and CDR2 is FQNEAQ. V was trimmed by 4 bases and J by 2 bases, leaving 11 bases between them. CDR3 nucleotides: TGTGCCAGCAGCTCACGGGGGTCGACTAATGAAAAACTGTTTTTT. Translation: CASSSRGSTNEKLFF.

This chain joins TRBV19 and TRBJ2-5; D unclear. Trimming removed 0 bases from V and 7 bases from J, with 9 bases in between. Germline-derived CDR1 and CDR2 are LNHDA and SQIVND (reference sequence). This CDR3 comprises 13 residues. CDR3 amino acids: CASSIELSGTQYF. The CDR3, as DNA: TGTGCCAGTAGTATAGAACTTTCGGGGACCCAGTACTTC.

This clone was detected once. The V gene is TRBV19, the J gene TRBJ1-5; 8 bases are a match to TRBD1. The CDR3 runs to 13 residues. V lost 6 bases to trimming and J lost 5 bases; unmatched junction nucleotides: 3. CDR1 and CDR2 from the germline V gene are LNHDA and SQIVND (reference sequence). Here the CDR3 reads CASRDREDQPQHF. CDR3 nucleotide sequence: TGTGCCAGTAGGGACAGGGAGGATCAGCCCCAGCATTTT.

The chain joins TRBV7-2 to TRBJ1-1, with D unresolved. This CDR3 region has 13 residues. V was cut by 5 bases and J by 1 base, with 8 bases left in between. Germline V CDR1 and CDR2: SGHTA, FQGNSA. The CDR3 region has the DNA TGTGCCAGCAGCCAAGGGCCGAACACTGAAGCTTTCTTT. Translation gives CASSQGPNTEAFF.

Within the sample, this clone is large. This chain links TRBV9 with TRBJ2-5; weak D call: TRBD2 (6 bases). Trimming left V 0 bases short and J 0 bases short, with 6 bases between. The CDR3 has 14 residues. Germline V gives CDR1 SGDLS, CDR2 YYNGEE. CDR3 coding DNA: TGTGCCAGCAGCGTAGGGGGGGACCAAGAGACCCAGTACTTC. Translated: CASSVGGDQETQYF. The full variable domain, in which reference TRBV9 and TRBJ2-5 provide the parts outside the CDR3, is DSGVTQTPKHLITATGQRVTLRCSPRSGDLSVYWYQQSLDQGLQFLIQYYNGEERAKGNILERFSAQQFPDLHSELNLSSLELGDSALYFCASSVGGDQETQYFGPGTRLLVL.

The CDR3: CASSHGAGGPYSYEQYF. CDR3 bases: TGTGCCAGCAGTCACGGGGCGGGGGGGCCCTACTCCTACGAGCAGTACTTC. The chain links TRBV7-9 to TRBJ2-7, with 9 nucleotides matching TRBD2. Germline V CDR1 and CDR2: SEHNR, FQNEAQ (reference sequence). The CDR3 runs 17 residues. The trim removed 6 bases at V and 0 bases at J, leaving 12 bases unmatched.

The chain joins TRBV30 to TRBJ1-2; D not resolved. The germline gives CDR1 GTSNPN, CDR2 SVGIG (reference sequence). V shed 2 bases and J shed 5 bases, with 6 bases lying between them. This CDR3 is 11 amino acids long. Here the CDR3 DNA reads TGTGCCTGGAGTTCGGCATATGGCTACACCTTC. The encoded protein is CAWSSAYGYTF.

The V and J genes are TRBV2 and TRBJ2-3, with TRBD2 matching 12 bases. The germline V gene encodes CDR1 SNHLY and CDR2 FYNNEI. Trimming at V came to 0 bases and at J to 5 bases, leaving 9 bases not matched to a gene. The CDR3 has 18 amino acids. The CDR3 spells CASSEAGASGGVLDTQYF. In DNA, the CDR3 is TGTGCCAGCAGTGAAGCGGGGGCTAGCGGGGGGGTCTTAGATACGCAGTATTTT.

The chain links TRBV5-6 to TRBJ1-5, with TRBD1 matching over 8 bases. Germline lookup yields CDR1 SGHDT and CDR2 YYEEEE. V shed 3 bases, J shed 5 bases, and the junction held 10 bases outside the gene matches. This CDR3 contains 16 residues. The CDR3 sequence: CASSSKGQGPHQPQHF. The CDR3 DNA reads as TGTGCCAGCAGCTCTAAAGGACAGGGCCCACATCAGCCCCAGCATTTT.

The CDR3 nucleotides read TGTGCCACCAGCAGAGATGGAGCGGGCTCGCCCCAAGAGACCCAGTACTTC. Amino acids: CATSRDGAGSPQETQYF. V and J are TRBV15 and TRBJ2-5; D perhaps matches TRBD2 (6 bases). CDR1 is LNHNV, CDR2 YYDKDF, per germline (reference sequence). Trimming removed 0 bases at V and 1 base at J, with 15 bases between. CDR3 length: 17 residues.

V is TRBV28 and J is TRBJ2-2; 7 bases are shared with TRBD2. The CDR3 loop spans 19 amino acids. J lost 2 bases, V lost 4 bases, and 16 bases had no gene match. Germline values: CDR1 MDHEN, CDR2 SYDVKM. CDR3 loop: CASSSTLHFGLENTGELFF. CDR3 DNA sequence: TGTGCCAGCAGTTCAACCCTCCATTTCGGACTAGAAAACACCGGGGAGCTGTTTTTT. The full variable domain, completed using reference TRBV28 and TRBJ2-2, is DVKVTQSSRYLVKRTGEKVFLECVQDMDHENMFWYRQDPGLGLRLIYFSYDVKMKEKGDIPEGYSVSREKKERFSLILESASTNQTSMYLCASSSTLHFGLENTGELFFGEGSRLTVL.

With regard to this clone: The junction shows a germline mismatch at one end, possibly a read error. The chain couples TRBV18 to TRBJ1-6; TRBD1 agrees at 7 bases. CDR1 and CDR2 (germline): KGHSH, LQKENI. The CDR3 extends over 15 amino acids. The chain's CDR3 is CASSPLTGANSSLHF. The CDR3 region has the DNA TGTGCCAGCTCACCACTAACAGGGGCCAATTCATCCCTCCACTTT.

This clone was detected only a few times. The V and J genes are TRBV5-8 and TRBJ2-7; no clear D. The germline CDR1 and CDR2 sequences are SGHTS and YDEGEE. This CDR3 contains 13 residues. The ends were cut back, 4 bases at V and 4 bases at J, with 12 bases in the middle. The CDR3 DNA is TGTGCCAGCAGCCCCATGGAGTTGTACGAGCAGTACTTC. Encoded protein: CASSPMELYEQYF.

The chain employs TRBV2 and TRBJ1-3; D not certain. The CDR3 covers 13 residues. The V gene's germline CDR1 is SNHLY and CDR2 FYNNEI. V lost 1 base to trimming and J lost 5 bases, with 6 bases between them. DNA for the CDR3: TGTGCCAGCAGTGAAGAACGGAGAAACACCATATATTTT. It translates to CASSEERRNTIYF.

This rearrangement joins TRBV6-1 to TRBJ2-1; 7 nucleotides line up with TRBD1. V lost 3 bases to trimming and J lost 6 bases; unmatched junction nucleotides: 8. In germline, CDR1 is MNHNS, CDR2 SASEGT. This CDR3 has 15 amino acids. CDR3 nucleotide sequence: TGTGCCAGCAGTGAGTTGACAGGGTCCGGCAATGAGCAGTTCTTC. Encoded protein: CASSELTGSGNEQFF.

A single count supports this clone. J is TRBJ1-4 and V is TRBV5-4; the D gene is possibly TRBD1 (6 bases). V was shortened by 1 base and J by 4 bases, with 14 bases between the two germline ends. Germline CDR1 reads SGHNT; CDR2 reads YYREEE (reference sequence). This CDR3 comprises 16 residues. As DNA, the CDR3 is TGTGCCAGCAGCTTGACACAGGGTGGGAGTAATGAAAAACTGTTTTTT. As protein: CASSLTQGGSNEKLFF.

The chain uses TRBV27 and TRBJ1-2, with D maybe TRBD1 (5 bases). This CDR3 contains 11 residues. The V gene lost 8 bases and the J gene lost 4 bases, with 8 bases spanning the gap. The germline CDR1 and CDR2 sequences are MNHEY and SMNVEV (reference sequence). The CDR3 DNA follows: TGTGCCAGCCGAGACAGCTATGGCTACACCTTC. Residues: CASRDSYGYTF.